This T cell receptor (beta chain) comes out of a study of T cell repertoires in cytomegalovirus infection. Study background: Carrying CMV and the relevant HLA type showed in public TCR beta signatures.

The CDR3 consists of 15 residues. Germline values: CDR1 SGHTA, CDR2 FQGNSA. The germline V and J ends were trimmed by 2 bases and 2 bases, with 7 bases remaining between them. This clonotype was detected many times. Its antigen is not known. Study results and limitations: Within the response measured ex vivo, HLA-C-restricted CMV-specific TCR beta clonotypes were dominant. Based on cumulative public TCR beta family frequency, carriers of CMV plus the relevant HLA were identified.

TCRdb itself ran the reads through MiXCR, one entry per CDR3 protein. The data contain approximately 180,000 distinct CDR3 sequences, 7.5% to 10% of them singletons. This sequence joins TRBV7-2 and TRBJ1-6, with D unresolved. Sequencing was performed on PBMCs. The clonotype comes from a human donor in good health (CMV status not recorded). Some clones in this sample may be carry-over from other donors' samples. The CDR3 spells CASSLLSAYNSPLHF. DNA of the CDR3: TGTGCCAGCAGCTTACTCTCAGCCTATAATTCACCCCTCCACTTT.